This passage covers 2 T cell receptor beta chains from one sample sequenced in a study of blood T cell repertoires in COVID-19. Method: immunoSEQ multiplex PCR; TCRdb's copy keeps in-frame clones and lacks some. The sample has approximately 150,000 clones, about 86% seen once; the top ten hold around 8.5%. Sequencing was carried out using peripheral blood. The source of these receptors is a woman aged 55 to 70 with acute or convalescent COVID-19.

The chain couples TRBV4-1 to TRBJ2-1; no clear D gene. CDR1 and CDR2 (germline): MGHRA, YSYEKL. The CDR3 spans 13 residues. Trimming removed 1 base at V and 8 bases at J, with 9 bases between. This chain's CDR3 is CASSQGVRDEQFF. The CDR3 nucleotides are TGCGCCAGCAGCCAAGGAGTACGGGATGAGCAGTTCTTC.

The V gene is TRBV2, the J gene TRBJ2-7, with 11 bases identical to TRBD1. J was trimmed by 4 bases and V by 7 bases; bases with no gene match: 3. The CDR3 spans 13 residues. Germline V gene lookup returns CDR1 SNHLY and CDR2 FYNNEI. The CDR3 DNA sequence: TGTGCCAGCAAAGGGGACAGGGGGTACGAGCAGTACTTC. Its protein product is CASKGDRGYEQYF.